This TCR beta chain was documented in a study of CD4 T cells in relation to SARS-CoV-2 and coronaviruses. Study context: No peptide or an HIV-1 Nef peptide pool served as negative control.

About this clone: Its specificity is unknown.

Unexposed donor CD4+ T cells date from 2011-2018, before the COVID-19 pandemic. The cells were cultured for 9 to 11 days before CD4+ T cells were isolated. This CDR3 spans 15 amino acids. V was shortened by 4 bases and J by 0 bases, with 7 bases between the two germline ends. The germline V gene has CDR1 KGHSH and CDR2 LQKENI. Assay used: immunoSEQ multiplex PCR; TCRdb lists only in-frame clones, some missing. The sample shows 15,000 to 20,000 clones, around four fifths of them seen only once. Specimen: CD4+ T cells from PBMCs, cultured in vitro. The TCR sequence derives from a human donor in good health. The genes are TRBV18 and TRBJ2-6; D ambiguous. The CDR3 sequence: CASSQTNSGANVLTF. In DNA form, the CDR3 reads TGTGCCAGCTCACAAACAAACTCTGGGGCCAACGTCCTGACTTTC.